This TCR beta chain is from a study of T cell changes during pregnancy in multiple sclerosis. The assay was immunoSEQ multiplex PCR, and TCRdb's table has in-frame clones only and misses some. The sample lists tens of thousands of clones, 90% to 95% occurring once. Sample: CD8+ T cells from peripheral blood mononuclear cells, taken in the third trimester of pregnancy. This clonotype was obtained from a female donor with multiple sclerosis, enrolled in a pregnancy study.

As DNA, the CDR3 is TGCGCCAGCAGCCAAGATAGGGGACAGGGGGCAGATACGCAGTATTTT. Translated, it gives CASSQDRGQGADTQYF. The V call is TRBV4-3, the J call TRBJ2-3; the match to TRBD1 covers 11 bases. The germline CDR1 and CDR2 sequences are LGHNA and YSLEER. CDR3 length: 16 amino acids. V shed 0 bases and J 4 bases; nucleotides not matched to a gene: 3.